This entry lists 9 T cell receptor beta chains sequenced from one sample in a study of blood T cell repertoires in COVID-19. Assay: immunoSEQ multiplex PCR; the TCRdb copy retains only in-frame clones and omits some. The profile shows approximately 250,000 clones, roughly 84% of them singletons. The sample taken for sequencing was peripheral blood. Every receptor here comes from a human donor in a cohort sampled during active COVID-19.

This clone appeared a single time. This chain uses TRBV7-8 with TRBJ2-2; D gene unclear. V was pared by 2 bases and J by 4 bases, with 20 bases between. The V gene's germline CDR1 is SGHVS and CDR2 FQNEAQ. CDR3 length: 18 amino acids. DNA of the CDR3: TGTGCCAGCAGCTTAATTGTGCTACGCAAATCTTCCACCGGGGAGCTGTTTTTT. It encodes CASSLIVLRKSSTGELFF.

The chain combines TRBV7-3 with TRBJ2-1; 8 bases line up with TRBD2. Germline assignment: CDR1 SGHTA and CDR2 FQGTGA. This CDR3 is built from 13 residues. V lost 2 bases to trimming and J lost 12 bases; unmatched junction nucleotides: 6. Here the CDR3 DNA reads TGTGCCAGCAGCTTAGAGGAAGGGACTAGGCAGTTCTTC. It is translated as CASSLEEGTRQFF.

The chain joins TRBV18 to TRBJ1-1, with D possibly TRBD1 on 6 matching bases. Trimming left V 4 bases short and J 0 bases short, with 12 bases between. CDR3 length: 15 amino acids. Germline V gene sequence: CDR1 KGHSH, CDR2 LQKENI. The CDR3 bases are TGTGCCAGCTCACTAACGGACAGCTTGAACACTGAAGCTTTCTTT. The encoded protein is CASSLTDSLNTEAFF.

CDR3 sequence (DNA): TGTGCCAGTCAATCAGGTGGGGCAGGCTTGGAGACCCAGTACTTC. Amino acids: CASQSGGAGLETQYF. V is TRBV19 and J is TRBJ2-5; TRBD1 is a possible D gene (5 bases). The CDR3 is 15 amino acids. Per germline, CDR1 LNHDA and CDR2 SQIVND (reference sequence). The V gene lost 8 bases and the J gene lost 5 bases, with 21 bases spanning the gap.

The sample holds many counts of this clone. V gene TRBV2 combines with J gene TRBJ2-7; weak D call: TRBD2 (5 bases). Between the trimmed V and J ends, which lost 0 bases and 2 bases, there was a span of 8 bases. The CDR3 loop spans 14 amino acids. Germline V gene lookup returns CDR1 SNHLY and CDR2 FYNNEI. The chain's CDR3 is CASSEAPGTYEQYF. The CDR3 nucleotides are TGTGCCAGCAGTGAAGCTCCGGGGACCTACGAGCAGTACTTC.

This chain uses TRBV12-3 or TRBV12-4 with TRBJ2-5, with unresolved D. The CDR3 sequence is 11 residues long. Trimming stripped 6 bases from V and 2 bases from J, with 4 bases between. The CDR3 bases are TGTGCCAGCAGCATTCAAGAGACCCAGTACTTC. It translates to CASSIQETQYF.

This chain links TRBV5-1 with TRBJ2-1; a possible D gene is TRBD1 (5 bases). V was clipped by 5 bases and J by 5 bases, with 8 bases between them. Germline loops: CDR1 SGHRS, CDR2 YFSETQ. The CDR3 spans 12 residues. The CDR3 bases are TGCGCCAGCAGAAAGGACAACAATGAGCAGTTCTTC. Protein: CASRKDNNEQFF. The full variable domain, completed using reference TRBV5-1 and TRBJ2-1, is KAGVTQTPRYLIKTRGQQVTLSCSPISGHRSVSWYQQTPGQGLQFLFEYFSETQRNKGNFPGRFSGRQFSNSRSEMNVSTLELGDSALYLCASRKDNNEQFFGPGTRLTVL.

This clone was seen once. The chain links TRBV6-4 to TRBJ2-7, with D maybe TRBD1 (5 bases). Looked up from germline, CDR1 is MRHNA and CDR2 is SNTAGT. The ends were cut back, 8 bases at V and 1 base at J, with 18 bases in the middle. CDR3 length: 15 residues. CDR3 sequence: CASPLQKQVSYEQYF. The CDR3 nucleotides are TGTGCCAGCCCGCTACAAAAACAGGTTTCCTACGAGCAGTACTTC.

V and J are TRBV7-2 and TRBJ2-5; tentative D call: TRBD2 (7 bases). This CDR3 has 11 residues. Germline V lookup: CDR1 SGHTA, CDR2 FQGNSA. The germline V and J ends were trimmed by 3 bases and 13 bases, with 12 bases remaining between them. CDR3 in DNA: TGTGCCAGCAGCTTGGGGCGGGGGCTGTACTTC. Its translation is CASSLGRGLYF.